This is a list of T cell receptor beta chains from one sample in a study of identifying expanded T cells in peripheral blood. Clones were sequenced by immunoSEQ multiplex PCR, and TCRdb holds only the in-frame ones, with some missing. Of about 89,000 clones listed, about 91% are singletons. The specimen sequenced was blood. The receptors originated from a person between 18 and 69 years old in good health. The CDR3 runs from the conserved cysteine through the conserved F or W. The D gene is left open where the match is weak. Only some rows state a clone size, as once, few, many or a class for expanded clones.

clone size,D gene,J gene,V gene,CDR3 protein,CDR3 DNA
NA,TRBD2,TRBJ2-3,TRBV5-4,CASSRASGGPDTQYF,TGTGCCAGCAGCAGGGCTAGCGGGGGACCGGATACGCAGTATTTT
NA,TRBD1,TRBJ1-6,TRBV28,CASSLNGQGNNSPLHF,TGTGCCAGCAGCCTCAATGGACAGGGTAATAATTCACCCCTCCACTTT
NA,TRBD1,TRBJ1-5,TRBV18,CASSLDRGWGNQPQHF,TGTGCCAGCTCTCTGGACAGGGGTTGGGGCAATCAGCCCCAGCATTTT
NA,TRBD1,TRBJ2-7,TRBV6-6,CASRDRGYEQYF,TGTGCCAGCCGGGACAGGGGCTACGAGCAGTACTTC
few,TRBD1,TRBJ2-7,TRBV27,CASSGSGGYEQYF,TGTGCCAGCAGTGGCTCAGGGGGCTACGAGCAGTACTTC
once,NA,TRBJ2-2,TRBV5-4,CASSVTSAGELFF,TGTGCCAGCAGCGTGACTAGTGCCGGGGAGCTGTTTTTT
NA,NA,TRBJ2-6,TRBV6-1,CASSDSATGANVLTF,TGTGCCAGCAGTGATTCGGCCACTGGGGCCAACGTCCTGACTTTC
NA,NA,TRBJ1-1,TRBV15,CATSPRMRLLNTEAFF,TGTGCCACCAGCCCGCGGATGCGGTTGTTGAACACTGAAGCTTTCTTT
few,TRBD2,TRBJ2-2,TRBV6-1,CASSEKAGGPGELFF,TGTGCCAGCAGTGAAAAAGCGGGGGGGCCCGGGGAGCTGTTTTTT
NA,TRBD2,TRBJ2-7,TRBV5-1,CASSLSVSGGGEQYF,TGCGCCAGCAGCTTGAGCGTTAGCGGGGGCGGCGAGCAGTACTTC
NA,NA,TRBJ2-2,TRBV9,CASSNILPNLFGGFRGELFF,TGTGCCAGCAGTAATATCCTCCCAAACCTGTTTGGGGGATTCCGCGGGGAGCTGTTTTTT
medium-sized,TRBD1,TRBJ1-4,TRBV7-6,CASSLGQGDGKLFF,TGTGCCAGCAGCTTAGGACAGGGCGATGGAAAACTGTTTTTT
NA,NA,TRBJ2-7,TRBV4-1,CASSQEGTGSSYEQYF,TGCGCCAGCAGCCAAGAAGGGACGGGGAGCTCCTACGAGCAGTACTTC
NA,TRBD1,TRBJ1-4,TRBV5-1,CASRQDRGTNEKLFF,TGCGCCAGCAGACAAGACAGGGGCACTAATGAAAAACTGTTTTTT
NA,TRBD1,TRBJ1-1,TRBV7-9,CASSSSVQGISEAFF,TGTGCCAGCAGCTCCTCGGTACAGGGGATTTCTGAAGCTTTCTTT
NA,NA,TRBJ2-1,TRBV9,CASSLGTFEQFF,TGTGCCAGCAGCTTAGGGACGTTTGAGCAGTTCTTC
NA,TRBD2,TRBJ2-7,TRBV9,CASSASGTSLEQYF,TGTGCCAGCAGCGCTAGCGGGACTTCGCTCGAGCAGTACTTC
NA,NA,TRBJ1-4,TRBV29-1,CSVGAGAPGGKLFF,TGCAGCGTGGGGGCAGGGGCTCCGGGGGGAAAACTGTTTTTT
NA,NA,TRBJ1-3,TRBV11-2,CASSLGAGSGNTIYF,TGTGCCAGCAGCTTAGGAGCAGGCTCTGGAAACACCATATATTTT
few,NA,TRBJ1-5,TRBV6-1,CASSDSWRGLGKQPQHF,TGTGCCAGCAGTGATAGTTGGAGGGGCCTCGGAAAGCAGCCCCAGCATTTT
once,NA,TRBJ2-2,TRBV6-5,CASSYRGPGNTGELFF,TGTGCCAGCAGTTATCGGGGGCCGGGAAACACCGGGGAGCTGTTTTTT
NA,NA,TRBJ2-5,TRBV6-1,CASSELQFGARGETQYF,TGTGCCAGCAGTGAACTCCAATTTGGGGCTAGGGGGGAGACCCAGTACTTC
NA,NA,TRBJ2-1,TRBV28,CASRLGYNEQFF,TGTGCCAGCAGATTAGGGTACAATGAGCAGTTCTTC
NA,NA,TRBJ2-7,TRBV5-1,CASSLGDGIYEQYF,TGCGCCAGCAGCTTAGGGGACGGGATCTACGAGCAGTACTTC
once,NA,TRBJ2-7,TRBV28,CASSLRGGGYEQYF,TGTGCCAGCAGTTTAAGGGGGGGAGGCTACGAGCAGTACTTC
NA,TRBD1,TRBJ1-4,TRBV4-2,CASSQEKGEGAWRFSTNEKLFF,TGTGCCAGCAGCCAAGAAAAGGGCGAGGGGGCATGGCGGTTTTCAACTAATGAAAAACTGTTTTTT
NA,NA,TRBJ2-6,TRBV5-1,CASTGVSGANVLTF,TGCGCCAGCACCGGGGTTTCTGGGGCCAACGTCCTGACTTTC
NA,NA,TRBJ1-1,TRBV2,CASRVDTEAFF,TGTGCCAGCCGGGTTGACACTGAAGCTTTCTTT
NA,NA,TRBJ1-2,TRBV5-1,CASSLEQNYGYTF,TGCGCCAGCAGCTTGGAACAGAACTATGGCTACACCTTC
once,NA,TRBJ2-5,TRBV10-3,CAISGPGETQYF,TGTGCCATCAGTGGCCCGGGAGAGACCCAGTACTTC
NA,NA,TRBJ1-1,TRBV7-6,CASSLNLMNTEAFF,TGTGCCAGCAGCTTAAACTTGATGAACACTGAAGCTTTCTTT
NA,TRBD1,TRBJ1-5,TRBV9,CASSATGGPNQPQHF,TGTGCCAGCAGCGCCACAGGGGGCCCCAATCAGCCCCAGCATTTT
NA,NA,TRBJ2-5,TRBV19,CASRSQGSQETQYF,TGTGCCAGTAGGTCACAGGGATCCCAAGAGACCCAGTACTTC
NA,NA,TRBJ1-5,TRBV19,CASSPRGGRGNQPQHF,TGTGCCAGTAGTCCCCGTGGAGGAAGAGGCAATCAGCCCCAGCATTTT
NA,TRBD1,TRBJ1-2,TRBV28,CASSLHTQGAGGYGYTF,TGTGCCAGCAGTTTGCACACTCAGGGGGCCGGCGGCTATGGCTACACCTTC
few,NA,TRBJ2-5,TRBV4-3,CASSQTGSKETQYF,TGCGCCAGCAGCCAAACCGGGTCGAAGGAGACCCAGTACTTC
NA,NA,TRBJ2-3,TRBV12-5,CASGLTDTQYF,TGTGCTAGTGGACTCACAGATACGCAGTATTTT
once,NA,TRBJ1-3,TRBV18,CASSPGTGTGNTIYF,TGTGCCAGCTCACCGGGCACGGGGACTGGAAACACCATATATTTT
NA,TRBD2,TRBJ2-1,TRBV6-4,CASSDDGGATNEQFF,TGTGCCAGCAGTGACGACGGGGGGGCCACGAATGAGCAGTTCTTC
NA,NA,TRBJ2-6,TRBV27,CASRFTGSPSGANVLTF,TGTGCCAGCAGATTTACAGGGTCCCCCTCTGGGGCCAACGTCCTGACTTTC
NA,NA,TRBJ2-3,TRBV4-3,CASSQRQHTDTQYF,TGCGCCAGCAGCCAAAGGCAGCACACAGATACGCAGTATTTT
NA,TRBD2,TRBJ2-1,TRBV7-3,CASSLRALAGGYNEQFF,TGTGCCAGCAGCTTAAGGGCCCTAGCGGGGGGGTACAATGAGCAGTTCTTC
NA,NA,TRBJ1-6,TRBV30,CAFTTSWGNSPLHF,TGTGCCTTTACTACATCTTGGGGAAATTCACCCCTCCACTTT
NA,TRBD2,TRBJ2-5,TRBV9,CASSVSFGTSQETQYF,TGTGCCAGCAGCGTATCGTTTGGGACTAGCCAAGAGACCCAGTACTTC
NA,TRBD1,TRBJ1-5,TRBV6-6,CASSYYRGQGQPQHF,TGTGCCAGCAGTTACTACAGGGGGCAAGGTCAGCCCCAGCATTTT
NA,NA,TRBJ1-6,TRBV7-9,CASSTEHPGGGHFSPLHF,TGTGCCAGCAGCACTGAACATCCTGGGGGGGGCCACTTTTCACCCCTCCACTTT
few,NA,TRBJ2-7,TRBV28,CASRNDIGLRYF,TGTGCCAGCAGAAACGACATCGGGCTTAGGTACTTC
NA,TRBD1,TRBJ2-7,TRBV4-1,CASSRTGAPYEQYF,TGCGCCAGCAGCCGGACAGGGGCGCCCTACGAGCAGTACTTC
once,TRBD2,TRBJ2-7,TRBV30,CAWRSGGYSYEQYF,TGTGCCTGGAGAAGCGGGGGATACTCCTACGAGCAGTACTTC